Each of the 27 T cell receptor beta chains below was sequenced from the same sample in a study of T-cell reconstitution after alpha-beta-depleted transplantation in children. For TCRbeta, the library was prepared with unique molecular identifiers. One entry per CDR3 protein, called by TCRdb with MiXCR from the PCR reads. Among 73,000 or so distinct CDR3 sequences listed, approximately 4.4% were seen once. The sample consisted of PBMCs, mostly from graft donor cells, taken 180 days after TCRalphabeta/CD19-depleted stem cell transplant. The receptors here all came from a boy less than two years old who had a stem cell transplant for acute myeloid leukemia, so the T cells may come from the graft donor.

This clonotype occurred many times. J is TRBJ2-7 and V is TRBV20-1; D is unresolved. The CDR3 length is 14 residues. CDR1 and CDR2 (germline): DFQATT, SNEGSKA (reference sequence). V gave up 0 bases and J gave up 6 bases, with 15 bases separating them. The CDR3 loop reads CSARDPWGLGEQYF. The CDR3 region has the DNA TGCAGTGCTAGAGATCCGTGGGGTTTGGGCGAGCAGTACTTC.

Ten or more counts support this clonotype. The chain is built from TRBV10-3 and TRBJ1-2; 7 bases match TRBD1. The germline gives CDR1 ENHRY, CDR2 SYGVKD. Trimming took 8 bases from V and 8 from J; bases not matched to a gene: 8. This CDR3 has 12 amino acids. This CDR3 is CAIASTGNGYTF. The CDR3 region has the DNA TGTGCCATCGCGTCGACAGGGAACGGCTACACCTTC.

This clonotype was counted a few times. This CDR3 is CATSDFKGQPQHF. CDR3 sequence (DNA): TGTGCCACCAGTGATTTTAAGGGTCAGCCCCAGCATTTT. The chain carries TRBV24-1 and TRBJ1-5, with D unclear. CDR3 length equals 13 residues. Trimming removed 1 base from V and 6 bases from J, with 6 bases in between. Germline values: CDR1 KGHDR, CDR2 SFDVKD.

This clonotype has a handful of counts. The chain couples TRBV6-5 to TRBJ1-3; 8 bases are a match to TRBD1. After removal of 4 bases from V and 7 bases from J, the junction contained 18 bases not matched to a gene. CDR3 size: 18 residues. CDR1 MNHEY and CDR2 SVGAGI come from the germline V gene. CDR3 loop: CASSSYHTDRVRSNTIYF. The CDR3, as DNA: TGTGCCAGCAGTTCCTACCACACGGACAGGGTCCGATCGAACACCATATATTTT.

Concerning this clonotype: This may stem from a read error, because a much larger clone lies one nucleotide away. Given the absence of the conserved phenylalanine or tryptophan at the CDR3 end, a read error is likely. The chain combines TRBV20-1 with TRBJ2-7; D is undetermined. Trimming removed 4 bases at V and 3 bases at J, with 7 bases between. From germline, CDR1 is DFQATT and CDR2 SNEGSKA (reference sequence). The CDR3 runs to 11 residues. The CDR3 here is CSAIEVYEQYY. The DNA of the CDR3 is TGCAGTGCTATTGAAGTCTACGAGCAGTACTAC.

This chain connects TRBV5-4 to TRBJ2-1; 9 positions match TRBD1. The CDR3 spans 14 residues. Per the germline V gene, CDR1 is SGHNT and CDR2 is YYREEE (reference sequence). V shed 3 bases and J 12 bases; nucleotides not matched to a gene: 10. CDR3 in amino acids: CASSSPGQGRAQFF. The CDR3 DNA is TGTGCCAGCAGCTCCCCGGGACAGGGAAGGGCGCAGTTCTTC.

This clonotype was recorded many times. The genes are TRBV6-5 and TRBJ2-7; D is unresolved. This CDR3 region has 16 residues. CDR1 MNHEY and CDR2 SVGAGI come from the germline V gene. Trimming shortened V by 2 bases and J by 3 bases, and 17 bases separated the two germline ends. The CDR3 reads CASSYPPGSGFYEQYF. CDR3 DNA: TGTGCCAGCAGTTACCCCCCCGGGTCTGGCTTCTACGAGCAGTACTTC.

This clonotype appeared many times. The chain couples TRBV29-1 to TRBJ2-5; 8 bases agree with TRBD1. With V trimmed by 7 bases and J by 2 bases, 9 bases remained unmatched. The germline gives CDR1 SQVTM, CDR2 ANQGSEA. The length of the CDR3 is 14 residues. CDR3 sequence reads: CSGTPDRVQETQYF. In DNA form, the CDR3 reads TGCAGCGGTACCCCGGACAGGGTTCAAGAGACCCAGTACTTC.

This clonotype was detected ten times or more. This chain connects TRBV5-1 to TRBJ1-3, with a tentative D call TRBD1 (5 bases). With 4 bases removed from V and 4 bases from J, the gap between germline ends came to 12 bases. This CDR3 spans 14 amino acids. CDR1 is SGHRS and CDR2 is YFSETQ in the germline V gene. The CDR3 DNA reads TGCGCCAGCAGCCCGGGGGTACCAGGAAACACCATATATTTT. This translates into CASSPGVPGNTIYF.

This clonotype showed up many times. The genes are TRBV12-3 or TRBV12-4 and TRBJ2-3; no firm D call. The CDR3 runs 13 residues. The V and J ends lost 6 bases and 1 base respectively, with 8 bases between them. CDR3 DNA: TGTGCCAGCAGACAGCTAGGCACAGATACGCAGTATTTT. Encoded protein: CASRQLGTDTQYF.

This clonotype has at least ten counts. The chain combines TRBV5-6 with TRBJ2-7; a weak D match, TRBD1 (6 bases). Germline V CDR1 and CDR2: SGHDT, YYEEEE. The germline V and J ends were trimmed by 4 bases and 6 bases, with 11 bases remaining between them. The CDR3 sequence is 12 residues long. For the CDR3, the DNA is TGTGCCAGCAGCGTAGCAGGGGTCGAGCAGTACGTC. Its translation: CASSVAGVEQYV.

The chain combines TRBV30 with TRBJ2-3; D gene unclear. The germline V and J ends were trimmed by 0 bases and 5 bases, with 6 bases remaining between them. CDR3 length: 12 residues. CDR1 and CDR2 from the germline V gene are GTSNPN and SVGIG (reference sequence). CDR3 bases: TGTGCCTGGAGTGTGGCCAGAGATACGCAGTATTTT. Its protein is CAWSVARDTQYF.

At least ten counts were recorded for this clonotype. This rearrangement joins TRBV4-3 to TRBJ1-2; D unresolved. Trimming stripped 3 bases from V and 5 bases from J, with 7 bases between. The CDR3 runs to 12 residues. Germline loops: CDR1 LGHNA, CDR2 YSLEER. Here the CDR3 DNA reads TGCGCCAGCAGCCATCAAGATTATGGCTACACCTTC. This translates into CASSHQDYGYTF.

The chain is built from TRBV21-1 and TRBJ2-5; the table's D call of TRBD1 was not tested on the DNA. TRBV21-1 is a pseudogene. The CDR3 has 17 amino acids. CDR3 DNA sequence: TGTGCCAGCAGCAACGATGGGGACGCAGAGCCCCAAGAGACCCAGTACTTC. It is translated as CASSNDGDAEPQETQYF.

This clonotype came up many times. The chain employs TRBV4-2 and TRBJ1-2; 8 bases line up with TRBD1. The germline V gene has CDR1 LGHNA and CDR2 YNFKEQ. This CDR3 spans 13 amino acids. The V gene end was trimmed by 6 bases and the J gene end by 11 bases; junction bases not matched to a gene: 11. CDR3 in amino acids: CASSPDRAVPYTF. CDR3 bases: TGTGCCAGCAGTCCGGACAGGGCCGTCCCATACACCTTC.

This clonotype has ten or more counts. The chain is built from TRBV7-2 and TRBJ2-2; 9 bases match TRBD2. Germline CDR1 is SGHTA and CDR2 is FQGNSA. This CDR3 comprises 17 residues. V was clipped by 7 bases and J by 4 bases; unmatched bases: 13. In DNA form, the CDR3 reads TGTGCCAGCACCTTTAGGGGCGGGGGGGCCGGCACCGGGGAGCTGTTTTTT. It yields the protein CASTFRGGGAGTGELFF.

This clonotype has at least ten counts. The chain links TRBV2 to TRBJ2-3, with 10 bases identical to TRBD2. V dropped 5 bases and J dropped 6; count of bases not matched to a gene: 8. Germline V lookup: CDR1 SNHLY, CDR2 FYNNEI. This CDR3 is 15 amino acids long. This chain's CDR3 is CASSQRAGGPDTQYF. CDR3 coding DNA: TGTGCCAGCAGTCAGAGAGCGGGGGGGCCCGATACGCAGTATTTT.

This clonotype occurred many times. CDR3 region: CASSFSGDYEQYF. CDR3 nucleotides: TGTGCCAGCAGCTTTTCAGGGGACTACGAGCAGTACTTC. The chain combines TRBV7-2 with TRBJ2-7; tentatively, D is TRBD1 (6 bases). The V and J ends lost 3 bases and 3 bases respectively, with 9 bases between them. The CDR3 is 13 residues long. Germline CDR1 and CDR2: SGHTA and FQGNSA. The full variable domain, in which reference TRBV7-2 and TRBJ2-7 provide the parts outside the CDR3, is GAGVSQSPSNKVTEKGKDVELRCDPISGHTALYWYRQSLGQGLEFLIYFQGNSAPDKSGLPSDRFSAERTGGSVSTLTIQRTQQEDSAVYLCASSFSGDYEQYFGPGTRLTVT.

This clonotype was recorded at least ten times. The rearrangement joins TRBV7-9 to TRBJ1-3; tentatively, D is TRBD1 (6 bases). This CDR3 is 16 amino acids long. Trimming pared 6 bases from V and 0 bases from J, leaving 15 bases between. In germline, CDR1 is SEHNR, CDR2 FQNEAQ (reference sequence). The DNA of the CDR3 is TGTGCCAGCAGGCCCCCAGGGGCGAGCTCTGGAAACACCATATATTTT. It codes for CASRPPGASSGNTIYF.

This clonotype was seen many times. This chain links TRBV20-1 with TRBJ1-1; D may be TRBD1 (6 bases). CDR1 is DFQATT and CDR2 is SNEGSKA in the germline V gene (reference sequence). The CDR3 is 14 residues long. V was shortened by 6 bases and J by 0 bases, with 14 bases between the two germline ends. The CDR3, as DNA: TGCAGTGCCAAGTGGGGGCTCATGAACACTGAAGCTTTCTTT. It yields the protein CSAKWGLMNTEAFF.

This clonotype occurred many times. CDR3 amino acids: CASSQVGQGYNSPLHF. In nucleotides, the CDR3 is TGCGCCAGCAGCCAAGTGGGACAGGGTTATAATTCACCCCTCCACTTT. This chain links TRBV4-1 with TRBJ1-6, with 9 nucleotides matching TRBD1. Trimming at V came to 1 base and at J to 4 bases, leaving 2 bases not matched to a gene. The germline V gene encodes CDR1 MGHRA and CDR2 YSYEKL. The length of the CDR3 is 16 residues.

The sample holds many counts of this clonotype. The rearrangement uses TRBV6-5 and TRBJ2-3; the D gene could be TRBD1 or TRBD2 (5 bases each). The length of the CDR3 is 12 residues. Germline V lookup: CDR1 MNHEY, CDR2 SVGAGI. The germline V and J ends were trimmed by 6 bases and 2 bases, with 6 bases remaining between them. CDR3 sequence reads: CASRGVTDTQYF. CDR3 coding DNA: TGTGCCAGCAGGGGGGTCACAGATACGCAGTATTTT.

The table lists this clonotype with many counts. The V call is TRBV5-1, the J call TRBJ2-1; D unresolved. V was cut by 0 bases and J by 4 bases, with 8 bases left in between. This CDR3 has 14 residues. CDR1 is SGHRS and CDR2 is YFSETQ in the germline V gene. The CDR3 DNA sequence: TGCGCCAGCAGCTTGGAGTACGTTTACAATGAGCAGTTCTTC. Residues: CASSLEYVYNEQFF.

This clonotype was seen repeatedly, ten times or more. The CDR3 DNA sequence: TGCGCCAGCAGCCCACCGACTAGAGGGGAGACCCAGTACTTC. The encoded protein is CASSPPTRGETQYF. The chain recombines TRBV5-1 with TRBJ2-5, with a possible D match to TRBD2 (6 bases). This CDR3 spans 14 amino acids. Germline assignment: CDR1 SGHRS and CDR2 YFSETQ. The V gene lost 4 bases and the J gene lost 5 bases, with 15 bases spanning the gap.

This clonotype showed up many times. CDR3 in amino acids: CSATHSNQPQHF. The DNA of the CDR3 is TGCAGTGCTACACATAGCAATCAGCCCCAGCATTTT. The chain combines TRBV20-1 with TRBJ1-5; D is unclear. Trimming took off 4 bases at V and 0 bases at J, with 4 bases between the two ends. CDR3 length: 12 residues. The germline V gene has CDR1 DFQATT and CDR2 SNEGSKA (reference sequence).

The table lists this clonotype with many counts. This chain joins TRBV4-3 and TRBJ2-1; D not certain. Looked up from germline, CDR1 is LGHNA and CDR2 is YSLEER. The length of the CDR3 is 15 residues. Trimming stripped 1 base from V and 4 bases from J, with 11 bases between. CDR3: CASSQVRKRYNEQFF. DNA of the CDR3: TGCGCCAGCAGCCAAGTTCGGAAGAGGTACAATGAGCAGTTCTTC.

This clonotype was seen ten or more times. The rearrangement joins TRBV20-1 to TRBJ2-1; 8 nucleotides line up with TRBD1. Per germline, CDR1 DFQATT and CDR2 SNEGSKA (reference sequence). The CDR3 length is 17 residues. The junction had 11 bases not matched to a gene; V was cut back by 2 bases and J by 2 bases. CDR3 nucleotides: TGCAGTGCTAGAACATCCGACAGGGGTAGCGCCTACAATGAGCAGTTCTTC. It translates to CSARTSDRGSAYNEQFF.